The next 17 T cell receptor beta chains were all read from a single sample in a study of cytomegalovirus exposure and HLA in healthy donors. It was with 60 Vbeta and 13 Jbeta primers that the PCR ran. Libraries were prepared by immunoSEQ multiplex PCR; TCRdb keeps only in-frame clonotypes and omits some of them. The sample data list more than 40,000 clones. The material sequenced was PBMCs. Source of these receptors: a male donor in good health and CMV-seronegative.

The chain links TRBV19 to TRBJ1-1; 11 nucleotides match TRBD1. The V gene's germline CDR1 is LNHDA and CDR2 SQIVND (reference sequence). CDR3 length: 18 amino acids. J gave up 0 bases and V 2 bases, and 8 bases lay outside the gene matches. CDR3 residues: CASSISRWTGGLNTEAFF. The CDR3 nucleotides are TGTGCCAGTAGTATATCCCGTTGGACAGGGGGCTTGAACACTGAAGCTTTCTTT.

This chain uses TRBV25-1 with TRBJ1-4; weak D call: TRBD1 (6 bases). V was clipped by 5 bases and J by 7 bases, with 17 bases between them. In germline, CDR1 is MGHDK, CDR2 SYGVNS. CDR3 length: 15 amino acids. Here the CDR3 reads CASSIGSRGSEKLFF. CDR3 sequence (DNA): TGTGCCAGCAGTATTGGGTCCAGGGGAAGTGAAAAACTGTTTTTT.

The chain couples TRBV9 to TRBJ2-7; 10 nucleotides match TRBD2. Looked up from germline, CDR1 is SGDLS and CDR2 is YYNGEE. The CDR3 extends over 15 amino acids. V gave up 4 bases and J gave up 3 bases; unmatched junction bases: 7. The CDR3 spells CASSPTSGIFYEQYF. In nucleotides, the CDR3 is TGTGCCAGCAGCCCCACTAGCGGGATTTTCTACGAGCAGTACTTC.

V and J are TRBV2 and TRBJ1-2; 8 positions agree with TRBD1. CDR3 length: 13 residues. CDR1 is SNHLY and CDR2 is FYNNEI in the germline V gene. V lost 6 bases, J lost 6 bases, and 6 bases stayed unmatched. The CDR3 loop reads CASSADRADGYTF. CDR3 bases: TGTGCCAGCAGCGCGGACAGGGCGGATGGCTACACCTTC.

This chain links TRBV5-1 with TRBJ2-2, with 8 bases that match TRBD2. CDR3 length: 19 amino acids. The V and J ends lost 5 bases and 4 bases, in that order; junction bases with no gene match: 19. CDR1 SGHRS and CDR2 YFSETQ come from the germline V gene. The CDR3 DNA reads as TGCGCCAGCAGTACCAGCGGGGGTAACCCTTGGAGGGGCACCGGGGAGCTGTTTTTT. This sequence encodes CASSTSGGNPWRGTGELFF.

The chain carries TRBV19 and TRBJ2-1; tentative D call: TRBD2 (5 bases). There are 15 residues in the CDR3. V lost 3 bases to trimming and J lost 0 bases, with 9 bases between them. Per the germline V gene, CDR1 is LNHDA and CDR2 is SQIVND (reference sequence). CDR3 sequence reads: CASSIERSSYNEQFF. The CDR3 nucleotides are TGTGCCAGTAGTATCGAGCGGAGCTCCTACAATGAGCAGTTCTTC.

CDR3 coding DNA: TGTGCCATGGGGGGGCCGAACACCGGGGAGCTGTTTTTT. Its translation: CAMGGPNTGELFF. The genes are TRBV25-1 and TRBJ2-2; possible D gene TRBD2, 7 bases. Deletions cut 10 bases from V and 0 bases from J, with 9 bases between. The CDR3 runs to 13 residues. In germline, CDR1 is MGHDK, CDR2 SYGVNS.

The chain has TRBV27 and TRBJ2-1; D may be TRBD1 (6 bases). Germline CDR1 reads MNHEY; CDR2 reads SMNVEV (reference sequence). This CDR3 has 14 residues. The V and J ends lost 1 base and 10 bases respectively, with 14 bases between them. CDR3 sequence (DNA): TGTGCCAGCAGTTTATTTGACCGGGACACCGAGCAGTTCTTC. It encodes CASSLFDRDTEQFF.

The rearrangement uses TRBV7-2 and TRBJ2-2, with D possibly being TRBD2 (5 bases). The CDR3 extends over 17 amino acids. CDR1 and CDR2 from the germline V gene are SGHTA and FQGNSA. Trimming removed 2 bases from V and 5 bases from J, with 18 bases in between. The CDR3 protein is CASSLRLRPDPTGELFF. The CDR3 DNA reads as TGTGCCAGCAGCTTAAGACTACGGCCAGACCCAACCGGGGAGCTGTTTTTT.

The chain employs TRBV7-9 and TRBJ2-1; 9 bases fit TRBD2. Germline CDR1 SEHNR, CDR2 FQNEAQ (reference sequence). V was pared by 5 bases and J by 11 bases, with 16 bases of the junction left unmatched. The CDR3 totals 16 residues. The CDR3, as DNA: TGTGCCAGCAGCCCCCGAGAGGGAGCGGGGGGCCTCCAGCAGTTCTTC. It yields the protein CASSPREGAGGLQQFF.

The chain employs TRBV9 and TRBJ2-2; D gene unclear. The CDR3 runs 18 residues. Trimming left V 0 bases short and J 0 bases short, with 15 bases between. Germline CDR1 reads SGDLS; CDR2 reads YYNGEE. Here the CDR3 DNA reads TGTGCCAGCAGCGTAGTCGCTGCAGGTACCGCGAACACCGGGGAGCTGTTTTTT. It yields the protein CASSVVAAGTANTGELFF.

V usage is TRBV7-2 and J usage is TRBJ1-5; D gene unclear. V lost 5 bases to trimming and J lost 0 bases, with 8 bases between them. The CDR3 totals 14 residues. Germline V CDR1 and CDR2: SGHTA, FQGNSA. The CDR3 sequence: CASSIRSSNQPQHF. The DNA of the CDR3 is TGTGCCAGCAGCATACGTAGTAGCAATCAGCCCCAGCATTTT.

The rearrangement joins TRBV5-6 to TRBJ1-6, with 7 bases aligning to TRBD1. CDR1 is SGHDT and CDR2 is YYEEEE in the germline V gene. Germline trimming cut 6 bases from V and 7 bases from J; bases unmatched to any gene: 10. CDR3 length: 15 residues. This CDR3 is CASTSTTGPNSPLHF. DNA of the CDR3: TGTGCCAGCACCTCCACGACAGGGCCGAATTCACCCCTCCACTTT.

This chain uses TRBV4-1 with TRBJ2-1; TRBD2 matches 8 bases. Germline-derived CDR1 and CDR2 are MGHRA and YSYEKL. The CDR3 totals 16 residues. J gave up 4 bases and V 1 base, and 6 bases lay outside the gene matches. In nucleotides, the CDR3 is TGCGCCAGCAGCCAAGTCCCCGGGGGGGATTACAATGAGCAGTTCTTC. It encodes CASSQVPGGDYNEQFF.

This chain connects TRBV7-9 to TRBJ1-1; D is perhaps TRBD1 (6 bases). The V gene lost 1 base and the J gene lost 0 bases, with 12 bases spanning the gap. The CDR3 contains 16 residues. Looked up from germline, CDR1 is SEHNR and CDR2 is FQNEAQ (reference sequence). CDR3 region: CASSLDRERMNTEAFF. In DNA, the CDR3 is TGTGCCAGCAGCTTAGACAGGGAGAGGATGAACACTGAAGCTTTCTTT. Looking up the rest from reference TRBV7-9 and TRBJ1-1 gives the full variable domain: DTGVSQNPRHKITKRGQNVTFRCDPISEHNRLYWYRQTLGQGPEFLTYFQNEAQLEKSRLLSDRFSAERPKGSFSTLEIQRTEQGDSAMYLCASSLDRERMNTEAFFGQGTRLTVV.

This rearrangement joins TRBV4-1 to TRBJ2-7, with 9 nucleotides matching TRBD1. The junction had 6 bases not matched to a gene; V was cut back by 4 bases and J by 5 bases. The CDR3 consists of 14 residues. Germline assignment: CDR1 MGHRA and CDR2 YSYEKL. The CDR3 spells CASSPGQGWDEQYF. CDR3 in DNA: TGCGCCAGCAGCCCAGGACAGGGGTGGGACGAGCAGTACTTC.

The rearrangement links TRBV7-9 to TRBJ1-1; TRBD1 aligns across 7 bases. V shed 5 bases, J shed 2 bases, and the junction held 5 bases outside the gene matches. Germline-derived CDR1 and CDR2 are SEHNR and FQNEAQ (reference sequence). There are 14 residues in the CDR3. The CDR3 reads CASSRGTDNTEAFF. The CDR3 coding sequence is TGTGCCAGCAGCCGGGGGACAGACAACACTGAAGCTTTCTTT.